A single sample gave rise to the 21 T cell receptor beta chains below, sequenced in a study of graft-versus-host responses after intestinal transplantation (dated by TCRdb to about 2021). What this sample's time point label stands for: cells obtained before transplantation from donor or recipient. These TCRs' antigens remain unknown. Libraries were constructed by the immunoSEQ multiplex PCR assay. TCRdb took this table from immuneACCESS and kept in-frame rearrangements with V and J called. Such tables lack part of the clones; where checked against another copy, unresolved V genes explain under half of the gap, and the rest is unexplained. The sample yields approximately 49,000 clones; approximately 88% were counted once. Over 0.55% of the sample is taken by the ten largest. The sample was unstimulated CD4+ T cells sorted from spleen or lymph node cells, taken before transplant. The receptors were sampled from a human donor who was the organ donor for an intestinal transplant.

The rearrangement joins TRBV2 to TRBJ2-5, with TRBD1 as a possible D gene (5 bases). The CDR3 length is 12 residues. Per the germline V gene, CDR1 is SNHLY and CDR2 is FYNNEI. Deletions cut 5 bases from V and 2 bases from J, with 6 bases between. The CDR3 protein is CASSRTQETQYF. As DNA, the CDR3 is TGTGCCAGCAGTCGGACACAAGAGACCCAGTACTTC.

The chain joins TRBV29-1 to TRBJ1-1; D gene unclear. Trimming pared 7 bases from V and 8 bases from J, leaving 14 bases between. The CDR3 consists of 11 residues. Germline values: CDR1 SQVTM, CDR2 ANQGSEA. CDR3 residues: CSARRVEEAFF. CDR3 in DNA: TGCAGCGCCCGACGGGTGGAAGAAGCTTTCTTT.

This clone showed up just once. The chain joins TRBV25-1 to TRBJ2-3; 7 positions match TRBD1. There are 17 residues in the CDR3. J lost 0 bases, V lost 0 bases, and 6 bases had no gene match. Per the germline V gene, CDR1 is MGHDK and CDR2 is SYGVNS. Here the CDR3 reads CASSEYGQDLSTDTQYF. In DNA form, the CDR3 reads TGTGCCAGCAGTGAATATGGACAGGACCTTAGCACAGATACGCAGTATTTT.

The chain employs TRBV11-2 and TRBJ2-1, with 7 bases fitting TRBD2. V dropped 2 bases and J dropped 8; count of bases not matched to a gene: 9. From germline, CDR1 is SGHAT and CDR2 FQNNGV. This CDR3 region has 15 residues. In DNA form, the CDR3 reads TGTGCCAGCAGCTTAAGGACGGGAGGAGGGGATGAGCAGTTCTTC. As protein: CASSLRTGGGDEQFF.

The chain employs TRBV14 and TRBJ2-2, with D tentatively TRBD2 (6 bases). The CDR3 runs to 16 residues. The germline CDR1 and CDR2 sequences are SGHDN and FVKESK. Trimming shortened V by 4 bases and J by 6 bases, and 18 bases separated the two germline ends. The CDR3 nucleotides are TGTGCCAGCAGCCCCACCGCTCCGGGGGAACCCGGGGAGCTGTTTTTT. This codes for CASSPTAPGEPGELFF.

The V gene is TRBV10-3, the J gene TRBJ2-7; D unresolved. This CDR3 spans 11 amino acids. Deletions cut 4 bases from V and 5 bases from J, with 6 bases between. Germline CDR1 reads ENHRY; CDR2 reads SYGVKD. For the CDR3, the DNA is TGTGCCATCAGTGTAGCTAACGAGCAGTACTTC. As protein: CAISVANEQYF.

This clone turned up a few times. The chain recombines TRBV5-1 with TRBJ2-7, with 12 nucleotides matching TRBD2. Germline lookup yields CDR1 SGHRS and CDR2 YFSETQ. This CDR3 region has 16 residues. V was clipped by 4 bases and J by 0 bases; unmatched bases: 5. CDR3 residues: CASSPGLAGASYEQYF. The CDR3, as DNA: TGCGCCAGCAGCCCGGGACTAGCGGGCGCCTCCTACGAGCAGTACTTC.

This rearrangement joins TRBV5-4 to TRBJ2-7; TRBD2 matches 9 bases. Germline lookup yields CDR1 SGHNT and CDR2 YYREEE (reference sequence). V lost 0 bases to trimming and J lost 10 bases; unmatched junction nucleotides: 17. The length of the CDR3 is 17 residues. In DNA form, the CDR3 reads TGTGCCAGCAGCTTGGCGTTGTCTACTAGCGGGTCTAATTACCAGTACTTC. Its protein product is CASSLALSTSGSNYQYF.

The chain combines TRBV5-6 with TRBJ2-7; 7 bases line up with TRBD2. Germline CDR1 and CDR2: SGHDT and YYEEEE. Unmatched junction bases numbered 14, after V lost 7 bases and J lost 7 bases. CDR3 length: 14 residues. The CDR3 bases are TGTGCCAGCGCCGTCGGGAGGCTTGCCAGGGAGCAGTACTTC. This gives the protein CASAVGRLAREQYF.

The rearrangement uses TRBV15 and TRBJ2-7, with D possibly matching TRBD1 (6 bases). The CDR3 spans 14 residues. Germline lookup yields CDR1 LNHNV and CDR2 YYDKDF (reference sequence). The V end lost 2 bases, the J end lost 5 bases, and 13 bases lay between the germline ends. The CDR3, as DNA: TGTGCCACCAGCAGAAACAGGGCGGGTGACGAGCAGTACTTC. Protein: CATSRNRAGDEQYF.

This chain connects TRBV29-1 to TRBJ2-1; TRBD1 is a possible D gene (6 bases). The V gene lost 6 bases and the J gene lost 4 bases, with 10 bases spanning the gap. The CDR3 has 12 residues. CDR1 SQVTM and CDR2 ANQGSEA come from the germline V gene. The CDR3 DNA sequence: TGCAGCGTCCGGACAGTATACAATGAGCAGTTCTTC. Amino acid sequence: CSVRTVYNEQFF.

CDR3 amino acids: CASSFKLSGSPTDTQYF. CDR3 coding DNA: TGTGCCAGCAGTTTCAAGCTTAGCGGGTCACCCACAGATACGCAGTATTTT. The chain combines TRBV5-6 with TRBJ2-3, with 7 bases fitting TRBD2. Looked up from germline, CDR1 is SGHDT and CDR2 is YYEEEE. J lost 2 bases, V lost 5 bases, and 14 bases had no gene match. This CDR3 spans 17 amino acids.

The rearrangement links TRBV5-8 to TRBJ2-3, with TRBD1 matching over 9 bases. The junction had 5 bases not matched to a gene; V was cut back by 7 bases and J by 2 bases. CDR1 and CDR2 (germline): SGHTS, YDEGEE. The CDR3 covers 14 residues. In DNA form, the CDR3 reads TGTGCCAGCCCGGGACAGGGAACCACAGATACGCAGTATTTT. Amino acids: CASPGQGTTDTQYF.

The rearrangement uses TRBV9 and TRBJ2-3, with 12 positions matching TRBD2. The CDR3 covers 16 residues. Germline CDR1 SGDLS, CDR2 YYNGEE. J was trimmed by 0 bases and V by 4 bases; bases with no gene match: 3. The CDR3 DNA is TGTGCCAGCAGCCCTGGGACTAGCGGGAGCACAGATACGCAGTATTTT. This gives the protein CASSPGTSGSTDTQYF.

The CDR3: CASSPGTGNTIYF. DNA of the CDR3: TGTGCCAGCAGCCCTGGGACAGGAAACACCATATATTTT. The chain employs TRBV28 and TRBJ1-3, with a tentative D call TRBD1 (6 bases). Looked up from germline, CDR1 is MDHEN and CDR2 is SYDVKM. The length of the CDR3 is 13 residues. Trimming cost V 6 bases and J 4 bases, with 10 bases left between them.

CDR3 nucleotide sequence: TGCGCCAGCAGCTTGTTTGGCGGGAGGGCCGCCCCCGAGACCCAGTACTTC. Translating gives CASSLFGGRAAPETQYF. The chain has TRBV5-1 and TRBJ2-5; 9 nucleotides match TRBD2. The CDR3 loop spans 17 amino acids. Per germline, CDR1 SGHRS and CDR2 YFSETQ. V lost 1 base and J lost 5; bases outside the gene matches: 12.

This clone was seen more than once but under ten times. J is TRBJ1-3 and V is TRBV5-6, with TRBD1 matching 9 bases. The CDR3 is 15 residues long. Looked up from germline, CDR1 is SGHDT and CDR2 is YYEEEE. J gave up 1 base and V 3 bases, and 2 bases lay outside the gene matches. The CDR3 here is CASSWGTGSGNTIYF. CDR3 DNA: TGTGCCAGCAGCTGGGGGACAGGGTCTGGAAACACCATATATTTT.

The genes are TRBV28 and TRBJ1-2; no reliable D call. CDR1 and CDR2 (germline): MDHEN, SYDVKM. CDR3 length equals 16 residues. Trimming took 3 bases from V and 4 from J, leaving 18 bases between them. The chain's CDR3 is CASSFLGGQAGYGYTF. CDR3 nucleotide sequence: TGTGCCAGCAGTTTTCTCGGAGGGCAGGCTGGCTATGGCTACACCTTC.

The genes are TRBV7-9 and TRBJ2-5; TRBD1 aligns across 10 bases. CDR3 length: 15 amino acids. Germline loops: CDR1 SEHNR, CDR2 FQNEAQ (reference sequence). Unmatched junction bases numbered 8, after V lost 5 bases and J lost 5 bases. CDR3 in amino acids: CASSLRDRGGETQYF. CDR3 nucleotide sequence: TGTGCCAGCAGCCTACGGGACAGGGGAGGGGAGACCCAGTACTTC.

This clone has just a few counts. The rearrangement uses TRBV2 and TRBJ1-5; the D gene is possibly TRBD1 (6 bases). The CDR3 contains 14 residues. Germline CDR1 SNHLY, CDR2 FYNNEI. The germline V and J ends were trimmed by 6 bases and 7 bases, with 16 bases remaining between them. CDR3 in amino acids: CASRADRRSQPQHF. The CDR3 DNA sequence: TGTGCCAGCAGGGCTGACAGGCGTTCGCAGCCCCAGCATTTT. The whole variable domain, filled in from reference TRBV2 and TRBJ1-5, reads EPEVTQTPSHQVTQMGQEVILRCVPISNHLYFYWYRQILGQKVEFLVSFYNNEISEKSEIFDDQFSVERPDGSNFTLKIRSTKLEDSAMYFCASRADRRSQPQHFGDGTRLSIL.

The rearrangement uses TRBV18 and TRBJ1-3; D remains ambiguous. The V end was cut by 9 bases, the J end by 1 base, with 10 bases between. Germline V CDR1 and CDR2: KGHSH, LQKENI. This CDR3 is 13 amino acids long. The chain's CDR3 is CASPGSSGNTIYF. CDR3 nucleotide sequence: TGTGCCAGTCCCGGTAGTTCTGGAAACACCATATATTTT.